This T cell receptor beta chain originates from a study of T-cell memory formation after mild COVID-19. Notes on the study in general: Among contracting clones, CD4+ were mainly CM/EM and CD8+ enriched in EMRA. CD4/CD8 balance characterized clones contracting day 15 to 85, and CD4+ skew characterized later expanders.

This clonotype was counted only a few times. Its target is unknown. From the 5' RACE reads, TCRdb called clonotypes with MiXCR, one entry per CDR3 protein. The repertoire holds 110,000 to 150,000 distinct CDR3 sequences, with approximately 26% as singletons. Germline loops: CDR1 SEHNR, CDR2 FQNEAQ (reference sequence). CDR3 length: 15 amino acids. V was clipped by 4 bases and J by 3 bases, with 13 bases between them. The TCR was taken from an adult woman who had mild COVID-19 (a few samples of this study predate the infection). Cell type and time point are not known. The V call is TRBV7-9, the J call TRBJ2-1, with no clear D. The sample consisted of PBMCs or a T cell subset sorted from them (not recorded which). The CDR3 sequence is CASSSEDTNYNEQFF. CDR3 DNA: TGTGCCAGCAGCTCAGAAGACACCAACTACAATGAGCAGTTCTTC.